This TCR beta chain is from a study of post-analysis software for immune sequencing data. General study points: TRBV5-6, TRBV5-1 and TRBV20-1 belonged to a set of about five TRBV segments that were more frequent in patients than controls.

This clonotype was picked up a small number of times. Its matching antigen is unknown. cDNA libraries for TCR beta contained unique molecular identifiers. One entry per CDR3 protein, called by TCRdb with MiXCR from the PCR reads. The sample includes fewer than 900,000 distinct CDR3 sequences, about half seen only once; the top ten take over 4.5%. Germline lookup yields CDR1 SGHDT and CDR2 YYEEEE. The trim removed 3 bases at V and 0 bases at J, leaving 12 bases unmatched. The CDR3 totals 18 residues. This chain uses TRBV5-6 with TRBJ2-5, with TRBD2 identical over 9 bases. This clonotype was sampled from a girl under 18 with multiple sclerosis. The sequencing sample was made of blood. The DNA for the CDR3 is TGTGCCAGCAGCTCCGCAGCGGGGGGCCCAATGTACCAAGAGACCCAGTACTTC. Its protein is CASSSAAGGPMYQETQYF. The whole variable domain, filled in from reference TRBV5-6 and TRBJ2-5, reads DAGVTQSPTHLIKTRGQQVTLRCSPKSGHDTVSWYQQALGQGPQFIFQYYEEEERQRGNFPDRFSGHQFPNYSSELNVNALLLGDSALYLCASSSAAGGPMYQETQYFGPGTRLLVL.